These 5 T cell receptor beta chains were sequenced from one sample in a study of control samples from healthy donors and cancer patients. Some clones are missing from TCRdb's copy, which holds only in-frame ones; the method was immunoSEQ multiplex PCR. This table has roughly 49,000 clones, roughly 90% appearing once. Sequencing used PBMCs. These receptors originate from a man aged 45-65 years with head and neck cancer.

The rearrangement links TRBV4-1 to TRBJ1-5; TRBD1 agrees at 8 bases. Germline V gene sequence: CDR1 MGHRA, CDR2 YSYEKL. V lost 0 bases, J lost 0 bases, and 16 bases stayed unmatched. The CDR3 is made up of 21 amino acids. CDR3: CASSQDQPEQGVIVSNQPQHF. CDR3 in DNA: TGCGCCAGCAGCCAAGATCAGCCCGAACAGGGGGTAATAGTTAGCAATCAGCCCCAGCATTTT.

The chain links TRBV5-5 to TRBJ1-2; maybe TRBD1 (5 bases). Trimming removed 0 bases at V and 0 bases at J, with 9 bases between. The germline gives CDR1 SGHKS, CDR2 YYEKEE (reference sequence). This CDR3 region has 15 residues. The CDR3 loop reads CASSLVGGANYGYTF. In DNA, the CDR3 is TGTGCCAGCAGCTTGGTCGGGGGAGCTAACTATGGCTACACCTTC.

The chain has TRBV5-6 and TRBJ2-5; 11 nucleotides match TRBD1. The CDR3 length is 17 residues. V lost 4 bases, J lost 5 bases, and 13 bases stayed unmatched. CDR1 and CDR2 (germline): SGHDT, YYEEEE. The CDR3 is CASSRLIGTGGRETQYF. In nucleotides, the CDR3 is TGTGCCAGCAGCCGACTCATTGGGACAGGGGGACGGGAGACCCAGTACTTC.

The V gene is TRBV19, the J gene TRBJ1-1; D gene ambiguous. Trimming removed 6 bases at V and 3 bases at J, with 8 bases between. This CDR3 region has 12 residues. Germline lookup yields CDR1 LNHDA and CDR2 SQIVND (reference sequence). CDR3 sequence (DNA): TGTGCCAGTAGAAGGTGGGACACTGAAGCTTTCTTT. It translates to CASRRWDTEAFF.

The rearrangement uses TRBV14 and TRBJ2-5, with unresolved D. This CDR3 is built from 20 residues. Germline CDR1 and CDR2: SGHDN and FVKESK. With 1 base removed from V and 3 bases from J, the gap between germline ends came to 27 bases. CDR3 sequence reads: CASSQGWSHTALPRKETQYF. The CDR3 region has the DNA TGTGCCAGCAGCCAAGGATGGTCTCATACAGCTCTCCCTCGCAAAGAGACCCAGTACTTC.